The 30 T cell receptor beta chains below all came from one sample that was sequenced in a study of quantifying T cell responses using KT2 cells. Study-level information: TCR alpha and beta constant-region primers primed reverse transcription of RNA.

The cDNA 3' end received a ligated oligonucleotide with a UMI. The first PCR ran around 4 cycles with an equimolar RC1.1 and RC1.2 beta primer mix. One entry per CDR3 protein results from TCRdb running MiXCR on the UMI-ligation and nested PCR reads. This sample yields 40,000 to 50,000 distinct CDR3 sequences, of which about 18% are seen a single time; around 43% belongs to the top ten. The sequencing input was PBMCs spiked with cells of the T cell clone KT2. The origin of the receptors is a human donor.

This clonotype came up a few times. The chain links TRBV29-1 to TRBJ1-2, with 7 nucleotides matching TRBD1. The CDR3 is 14 residues long. Trimming cost V 8 bases and J 2 bases; bases outside gene matches: 11. In germline, CDR1 is SQVTM, CDR2 ANQGSEA. The CDR3 region has the DNA TGCAGCTTCCATCCCGGGACAGAGAACTATGGCTACACCTTC. Protein product: CSFHPGTENYGYTF.

This clonotype turned up a few times. The chain combines TRBV10-3 with TRBJ1-6; TRBD1 might be the D (5 bases). Trimming cost V 8 bases and J 10 bases, with 15 bases left between them. Germline assignment: CDR1 ENHRY and CDR2 SYGVKD. CDR3 length: 13 residues. CDR3 nucleotide sequence: TGTGCCATCCGGCGGTCAGGGTGGTCACCCCTCCACTTT. Its protein product is CAIRRSGWSPLHF.

This clonotype occurred a few times. CDR3 loop: CASSQGDSPLHF. In DNA, the CDR3 is TGTGCCAGCAGCCAGGGGGATTCACCCCTCCACTTT. The chain employs TRBV3-1 and TRBJ1-6; D perhaps matches TRBD1 (5 bases). The V end was cut by 3 bases, the J end by 8 bases, with 5 bases between. This CDR3 region has 12 residues. Germline-derived CDR1 and CDR2 are LGHDT and YNNKEL (reference sequence).

This clonotype was counted a few times. The chain combines TRBV6-1 with TRBJ2-4; TRBD1 matches at 7 bases. The CDR3 length is 14 residues. CDR1 is MNHNS and CDR2 is SASEGT in the germline V gene. J was trimmed by 5 bases and V by 6 bases; bases with no gene match: 7. The CDR3: CASRPTGSQNIQYF. The CDR3 nucleotides are TGTGCCAGCAGGCCGACAGGGTCCCAAAACATTCAGTACTTC.

This clonotype was observed a few times. This chain connects TRBV12-3 or TRBV12-4 to TRBJ2-7, with 8 bases lining up with TRBD1. The CDR3 length is 14 residues. With 5 bases clipped from V and 5 bases from J, the junction kept 8 bases outside the gene matches. The CDR3 region is CASSRRTGLDEQYF. CDR3 nucleotides: TGTGCCAGCAGTCGAAGGACAGGGTTAGACGAGCAGTACTTC.

There are a few counts of this clonotype. The chain has TRBV12-3 or TRBV12-4 and TRBJ2-1, with 14 positions matching TRBD2. Trimming at V came to 8 bases and at J to 3 bases, leaving 12 bases not matched to a gene. The CDR3 covers 18 residues. The CDR3 DNA reads TGTGCCAGCGGGACTAGCGGGGGCAAAACCACCATCTACAATGAGCAGTTCTTC. Amino acid sequence: CASGTSGGKTTIYNEQFF.

This clonotype was counted many times. In DNA form, the CDR3 reads TGTGCCAGCAGCGGGGGACTAGACCAAGAGACCCAGTACTTC. Encoded protein: CASSGGLDQETQYF. This chain links TRBV11-2 with TRBJ2-5; 8 bases match TRBD2. Trimming took 5 bases from V and 0 from J; bases not matched to a gene: 2. Germline values: CDR1 SGHAT, CDR2 FQNNGV. CDR3 length: 14 amino acids.

The genes are TRBV21-1 and TRBJ2-7; the D call TRBD1 from the table was never checked on the DNA. TRBV21-1 is recorded as a pseudogene. This CDR3 spans 18 amino acids. The CDR3 DNA reads as TGTGCCAGCAGCACTACGGGGCGCACAGGGTTTGGTACCTACGAGCAGTACTTC. As protein: CASSTTGRTGFGTYEQYF.

There are a few counts of this clonotype. The V gene is TRBV14, the J gene TRBJ2-7; D possibly corresponds to TRBD1 (5 bases). Germline V gene data show CDR1 as SGHDN and CDR2 as FVKESK. V was trimmed by 5 bases and J by 6 bases, leaving 20 bases between them. The CDR3 is 15 residues long. This CDR3 reads CASSFEVSRESEQYF. DNA for the CDR3: TGTGCCAGCAGCTTCGAAGTTTCCAGGGAATCCGAGCAGTACTTC.

The chain combines TRBV29-1 with TRBJ1-1; maybe TRBD1 (5 bases). CDR1 and CDR2 from the germline V gene are SQVTM and ANQGSEA. V gave up 7 bases and J gave up 5 bases, with 17 bases separating them. The CDR3 has 13 amino acids. The CDR3 protein is CSARRVGGTEAFF. The CDR3 DNA reads TGCAGCGCCCGCCGCGTGGGGGGAACTGAAGCTTTCTTT.

The chain combines TRBV20-1 with TRBJ2-7; 7 nucleotides match TRBD1. The V segment lost 6 bases and the J segment 2 bases; nucleotides outside the gene matches: 7. The CDR3 has 13 amino acids. Germline V gene data show CDR1 as DFQATT and CDR2 as SNEGSKA (reference sequence). The CDR3 DNA reads as TGCAGTGCCCTACAGGGGCCCACCTACGAGCAGTACTTC. It is translated as CSALQGPTYEQYF.

In its sample, this clonotype was seen a few times. The chain combines TRBV5-6 with TRBJ1-1, with a possible D match to TRBD1 (5 bases). CDR1 and CDR2 (germline): SGHDT, YYEEEE. V lost 4 bases and J lost 0, with 19 bases in between. The CDR3 totals 17 residues. For the CDR3, the DNA is TGTGCCAGCAGCCCCCAGGGCCGTAGGAACTTGAACACTGAAGCTTTCTTT. The encoded protein is CASSPQGRRNLNTEAFF.

This clonotype occurred many times. V usage is TRBV4-1 and J usage is TRBJ1-1; 7 bases map to TRBD1. This CDR3 has 13 residues. Germline V gene data show CDR1 as MGHRA and CDR2 as YSYEKL. V shed 3 bases, J shed 6 bases, and the junction held 4 bases outside the gene matches. The CDR3 sequence is CASSHPGTAEAFF. The DNA for the CDR3 is TGCGCCAGCAGCCACCCTGGGACAGCTGAAGCTTTCTTT.

This clonotype has a handful of counts. The chain is built from TRBV5-5 and TRBJ2-7; 7 bases match TRBD2. J gave up 11 bases and V 1 base, and 9 bases lay outside the gene matches. CDR1 is SGHKS and CDR2 is YYEKEE in the germline V gene (reference sequence). This CDR3 is built from 13 residues. The CDR3 loop reads CASSLMGGKEEYF. CDR3 sequence (DNA): TGTGCCAGCAGCTTGATGGGGGGGAAGGAGGAGTACTTC.

In this sample, this clonotype turned up a few times. V is TRBV11-2 and J is TRBJ2-2; D remains ambiguous. The germline V gene has CDR1 SGHAT and CDR2 FQNNGV. The CDR3 covers 12 residues. V shed 6 bases and J shed 3 bases, with 5 bases lying between them. In DNA, the CDR3 is TGTGCCAGCAGACGGGACACCGGGGAGCTGTTTTTT. This codes for CASRRDTGELFF.

The rearrangement links TRBV7-2 to TRBJ2-3, with TRBD2 matching 13 bases. The V and J ends lost 3 bases and 2 bases, in that order; junction bases with no gene match: 2. The CDR3 covers 16 residues. The germline CDR1 and CDR2 sequences are SGHTA and FQGNSA. Here the CDR3 reads CASSLTSGGPTDTQYF. The DNA for the CDR3 is TGTGCCAGCAGCTTGACTAGCGGGGGGCCCACAGATACGCAGTATTTT.

This clonotype was seen only a few times. The chain combines TRBV11-2 with TRBJ1-4; a weak D match, TRBD1 (6 bases). The CDR3 sequence is 15 residues long. CDR1 and CDR2 (germline): SGHAT, FQNNGV. Between the trimmed V and J ends, which lost 5 bases and 10 bases, there was a span of 20 bases. The CDR3 coding sequence is TGTGCCAGCAGCGACGGCCCCCGGGGGCGCCGAAAACTGTTTTTT. Translated, it gives CASSDGPRGRRKLFF.

Concerning this clonotype: One base away lies a much larger clone, so this may be a sequencing read error. This is likely a read error, given that the CDR3 carries no conserved phenylalanine or tryptophan at its end. The chain recombines TRBV29-1 with TRBJ2-3; D is unresolved. The germline V gene encodes CDR1 SQVTM and CDR2 ANQGSEA. The CDR3 runs to 11 residues. The V gene lost 4 bases and the J gene lost 7 bases, with 9 bases spanning the gap. The CDR3 loop is CSVGASHTQYL. CDR3 coding DNA: TGCAGCGTTGGGGCCAGCCATACGCAGTATTTA.

This clonotype was seen ten or more times. The chain uses TRBV12-3 or TRBV12-4 and TRBJ2-3, with D possibly TRBD2 on 6 matching bases. Trimming left V 5 bases short and J 2 bases short, with 11 bases between. The length of the CDR3 is 14 residues. This chain's CDR3 is CASSPTRFTDTQYF. CDR3 DNA sequence: TGTGCCAGCAGTCCGACTAGGTTCACAGATACGCAGTATTTT.

The chain is built from TRBV10-3 and TRBJ2-7; D possibly corresponds to TRBD1 (6 bases). V shed 6 bases and J shed 2 bases, with 11 bases lying between them. CDR3 size: 13 residues. Germline CDR1 ENHRY, CDR2 SYGVKD. The CDR3: CAIRGDTAYEQYF. The CDR3 DNA is TGTGCCATCAGGGGGGACACGGCCTACGAGCAGTACTTC.

This clonotype came up many times. The V and J genes are TRBV6-1 and TRBJ2-7; 8 bases align to TRBD2. The CDR3 has 14 residues. Germline values: CDR1 MNHNS, CDR2 SASEGT. V lost 4 bases and J lost 6; bases outside the gene matches: 8. CDR3 DNA sequence: TGTGCCAGCAGTGGGCGCCTAGCGGGTGGCGAGCAGTACTTC. The encoded protein is CASSGRLAGGEQYF.

This clonotype showed up many times. The chain carries TRBV7-3 and TRBJ2-3, with TRBD2 matching 13 bases. CDR1 and CDR2 from the germline V gene are SGHTA and FQGTGA. The length of the CDR3 is 16 residues. Trimming cost V 5 bases and J 6 bases; bases outside gene matches: 8. CDR3 amino acids: CASSALLAGGPDTQYF. The CDR3 DNA follows: TGTGCCAGCAGCGCCCTACTAGCGGGGGGGCCGGATACGCAGTATTTT.

This clonotype was observed a handful of times. The rearrangement uses TRBV9 and TRBJ2-7; 7 bases match TRBD1. Germline trimming cut 3 bases from V and 3 bases from J; bases unmatched to any gene: 9. Germline CDR1 and CDR2: SGDLS and YYNGEE. The CDR3 is 15 amino acids. CDR3 amino acids: CASSAQGDINYEQYF. CDR3 DNA sequence: TGTGCCAGCAGCGCCCAGGGGGATATCAACTACGAGCAGTACTTC. The full variable domain, rest sourced from reference TRBV9 and TRBJ2-7, is DSGVTQTPKHLITATGQRVTLRCSPRSGDLSVYWYQQSLDQGLQFLIQYYNGEERAKGNILERFSAQQFPDLHSELNLSSLELGDSALYFCASSAQGDINYEQYFGPGTRLTVT.

This clonotype was counted only a few times. V and J are TRBV29-1 and TRBJ1-1; D ambiguous. From germline, CDR1 is SQVTM and CDR2 ANQGSEA. Trimming shortened V by 1 base and J by 6 bases, and 9 bases separated the two germline ends. There are 12 residues in the CDR3. In nucleotides, the CDR3 is TGCAGCGTTGAAGGCAGTGTTTCTGAAGCTTTCTTT. It is translated as CSVEGSVSEAFF.

The gene calls are TRBV4-1 and TRBJ2-4, with D hard to call. The CDR3 contains 15 residues. V gave up 1 base and J gave up 0 bases, with 7 bases separating them. Germline lookup yields CDR1 MGHRA and CDR2 YSYEKL. The CDR3 DNA follows: TGCGCCAGCAGCCAAGCTCTGCTAGCCAAAAACATTCAGTACTTC. Protein sequence: CASSQALLAKNIQYF.

This clonotype appeared a few times. The chain uses TRBV6-1 and TRBJ2-3; no clear D. CDR3 length: 17 residues. V lost 0 bases, J lost 1 base, and 14 bases lay in between. Germline V gives CDR1 MNHNS, CDR2 SASEGT. CDR3 nucleotide sequence: TGTGCCAGCAGTGAAGCGCTAAATCCCTGGGGCACAGATACGCAGTATTTT. It translates to CASSEALNPWGTDTQYF.

This clonotype was detected a few times. V and J are TRBV6-5 and TRBJ2-7; 8 bases match TRBD1. V lost 6 bases and J lost 5; bases outside the gene matches: 9. Germline lookup yields CDR1 MNHEY and CDR2 SVGAGI. This CDR3 comprises 14 residues. In DNA, the CDR3 is TGTGCCAGCAGCTCCGGGACAGGCTTAGACGAGCAGTACTTC. As protein: CASSSGTGLDEQYF.

This clonotype was found a few times. The V and J genes are TRBV29-1 and TRBJ2-3, with no clear D. Germline CDR1 and CDR2: SQVTM and ANQGSEA. This CDR3 region has 10 residues. With 8 bases removed from V and 6 bases from J, the gap between germline ends came to 9 bases. The CDR3 coding sequence is TGCAGCTTTTTGTCGGATACGCAGTATTTT. Translating it yields CSFLSDTQYF.

The genes are TRBV24-1 and TRBJ1-2; 8 bases map to TRBD1. V shed 3 bases and J 4 bases; nucleotides not matched to a gene: 9. The germline gives CDR1 KGHDR, CDR2 SFDVKD. The CDR3 has 16 residues. CDR3 coding DNA: TGTGCCACCAGTGATCTCCTCAGGGGGCGCGTCTATGGCTACACCTTC. Translating it yields CATSDLLRGRVYGYTF.

In its sample, this clonotype was seen a few times. The gene calls are TRBV7-2 and TRBJ2-2; the D gene is possibly TRBD1 (5 bases). Germline lookup yields CDR1 SGHTA and CDR2 FQGNSA. This CDR3 contains 16 residues. Trimming pared 5 bases from V and 2 bases from J, leaving 15 bases between. The CDR3 spells CASSPHPQVNTGELFF. The CDR3 region has the DNA TGTGCCAGCAGCCCCCACCCACAGGTCAACACCGGGGAGCTGTTTTTT.